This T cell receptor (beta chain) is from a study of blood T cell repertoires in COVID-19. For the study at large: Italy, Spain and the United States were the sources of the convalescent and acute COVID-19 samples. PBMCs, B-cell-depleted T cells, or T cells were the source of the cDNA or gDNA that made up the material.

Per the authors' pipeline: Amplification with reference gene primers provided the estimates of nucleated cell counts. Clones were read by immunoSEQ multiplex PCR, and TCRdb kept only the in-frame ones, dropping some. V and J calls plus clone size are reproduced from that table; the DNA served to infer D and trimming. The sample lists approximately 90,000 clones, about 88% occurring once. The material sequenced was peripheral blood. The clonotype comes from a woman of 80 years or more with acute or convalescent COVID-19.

This CDR3 reads CAISENRLAGPGELFF. The CDR3 bases are TGTGCCATCAGTGAGAATAGACTAGCGGGCCCCGGGGAGCTGTTTTTT. The V and J genes are TRBV10-3 and TRBJ2-2; 10 nucleotides match TRBD2. V lost 2 bases, J lost 6 bases, and 6 bases stayed unmatched. In germline, CDR1 is ENHRY, CDR2 SYGVKD. The CDR3 is 16 amino acids.